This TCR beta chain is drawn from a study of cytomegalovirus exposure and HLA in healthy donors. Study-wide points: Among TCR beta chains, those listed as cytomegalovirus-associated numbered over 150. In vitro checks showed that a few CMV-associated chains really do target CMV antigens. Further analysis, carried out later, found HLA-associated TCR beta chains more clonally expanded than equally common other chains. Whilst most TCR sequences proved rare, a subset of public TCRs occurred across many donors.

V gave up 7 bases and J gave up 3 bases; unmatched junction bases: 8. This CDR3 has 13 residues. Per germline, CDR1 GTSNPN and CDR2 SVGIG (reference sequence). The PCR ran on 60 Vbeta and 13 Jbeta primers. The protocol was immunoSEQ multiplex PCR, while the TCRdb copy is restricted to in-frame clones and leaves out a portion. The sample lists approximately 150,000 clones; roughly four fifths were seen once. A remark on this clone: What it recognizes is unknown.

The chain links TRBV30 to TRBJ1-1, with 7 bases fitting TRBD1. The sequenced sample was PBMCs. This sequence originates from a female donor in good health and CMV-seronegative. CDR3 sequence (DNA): TGTGCCTTGGAGACAGGGTCGGACACTGAAGCTTTCTTT. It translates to CALETGSDTEAFF.